Shown below are 2 T cell receptor beta chains from a single sample sequenced in a study of blood T cell repertoires in COVID-19. Using immunoSEQ multiplex PCR, the repertoire was profiled, and TCRdb retains in-frame clones only, with some absent. The sample holds 170,000 or so clones; just over 85% are singletons and the top ten take around 8.6%. The sample comprised peripheral blood. These TCRs come from a man over 45 with active or convalescent COVID-19.

CDR3 sequence reads: CASSLTRSPNQPQHF. CDR3 bases: TGTGCCAGCAGCTTAACTCGGTCCCCCAATCAGCCCCAGCATTTT. This chain links TRBV7-2 with TRBJ1-5; D ambiguous. Trimming pared 2 bases from V and 3 bases from J, leaving 11 bases between. The germline gives CDR1 SGHTA, CDR2 FQGNSA. The CDR3 contains 15 residues.

This chain links TRBV7-3 with TRBJ2-3; tentative D call: TRBD2 (6 bases). V was cut by 4 bases and J by 8 bases, with 13 bases left in between. Germline CDR1 reads SGHTA; CDR2 reads FQGTGA. This CDR3 is 13 amino acids long. For the CDR3, the DNA is TGTGCCAGCAGCTCCACGGACGGGGGTACGCAGTATTTT. This translates into CASSSTDGGTQYF.